This entry lists 6 T cell receptor beta chains sequenced from one sample in a study of T cell changes during pregnancy in multiple sclerosis. Sequencing was performed with immunoSEQ multiplex PCR; in TCRdb, only in-frame clones are kept and a portion is missing. The table has around 100,000 clones, roughly nine tenths seen once. Sequenced here: peripheral blood, sampled after pregnancy. Receptor source: a female donor with multiple sclerosis, enrolled in a pregnancy study.

The chain uses TRBV7-6 and TRBJ2-2; no clear D. The germline CDR1 and CDR2 sequences are SGHVS and FNYEAQ. The CDR3 has 13 amino acids. V was shortened by 5 bases and J by 1 base, with 5 bases between the two germline ends. The CDR3 region is CASSRQNTGELFF. The CDR3 region has the DNA TGTGCCAGCAGCCGACAGAACACCGGGGAGCTGTTTTTT. The variable domain in full, with the rest retrieved from reference TRBV7-6 and TRBJ2-2, is GAGVSQSPRYKVTKRGQDVALRCDPISGHVSLYWYRQALGQGPEFLTYFNYEAQQDKSGLPNDRFSAERPEGSISTLTIQRTEQRDSAMYRCASSRQNTGELFFGEGSRLTVL.

V is TRBV27 and J is TRBJ1-4; 9 positions agree with TRBD1. Germline V CDR1 and CDR2: MNHEY, SMNVEV (reference sequence). This CDR3 is 16 amino acids long. V dropped 3 bases and J dropped 7; count of bases not matched to a gene: 9. The chain's CDR3 is CASSLGNRGQGEKLFF. DNA for the CDR3: TGTGCCAGCAGTTTGGGAAACAGGGGGCAGGGTGAAAAACTGTTTTTT. The full variable domain, in which reference TRBV27 and TRBJ1-4 provide the parts outside the CDR3, is EAQVTQNPRYLITVTGKKLTVTCSQNMNHEYMSWYRQDPGLGLRQIYYSMNVEVTDKGDVPEGYKVSRKEKRNFPLILESPSPNQTSLYFCASSLGNRGQGEKLFFGSGTQLSVL.

This chain joins TRBV7-9 and TRBJ1-1, with TRBD1 as a possible D gene (5 bases). Trimming stripped 4 bases from V and 4 bases from J, with 22 bases between. There are 17 residues in the CDR3. Germline-derived CDR1 and CDR2 are SEHNR and FQNEAQ (reference sequence). The CDR3 coding sequence is TGTGCCAGCAGCTCCTCTATGGGACCGCGGGAGGGCACTGAAGCTTTCTTT. Translated: CASSSSMGPREGTEAFF.

This chain uses TRBV11-2 with TRBJ2-7; D is uncertain. Germline V lookup: CDR1 SGHAT, CDR2 FQNNGV. CDR3 size: 13 residues. Trimming cost V 5 bases and J 3 bases, with 11 bases left between them. CDR3 coding DNA: TGTGCCAGCAGCGCCGGTGTCGGCTACGAGCAGTACTTC. Amino acids: CASSAGVGYEQYF.

This rearrangement joins TRBV30 to TRBJ2-1; D uncertain. Germline V lookup: CDR1 GTSNPN, CDR2 SVGIG (reference sequence). The CDR3 is made up of 11 amino acids. The V gene lost 2 bases and the J gene lost 8 bases, with 7 bases spanning the gap. CDR3 sequence (DNA): TGTGCCTGGAGTATTGTCTATGAGCAGTTCTTC. It translates to CAWSIVYEQFF.

The chain uses TRBV18 and TRBJ2-2; 7 bases are shared with TRBD1. Germline V gives CDR1 KGHSH, CDR2 LQKENI. The CDR3 consists of 17 residues. J was trimmed by 1 base and V by 6 bases; bases with no gene match: 11. CDR3 sequence reads: CASSEGGQKGNTGELFF. CDR3 coding DNA: TGTGCCAGCTCGGAAGGGGGACAGAAGGGGAACACCGGGGAGCTGTTTTTT.